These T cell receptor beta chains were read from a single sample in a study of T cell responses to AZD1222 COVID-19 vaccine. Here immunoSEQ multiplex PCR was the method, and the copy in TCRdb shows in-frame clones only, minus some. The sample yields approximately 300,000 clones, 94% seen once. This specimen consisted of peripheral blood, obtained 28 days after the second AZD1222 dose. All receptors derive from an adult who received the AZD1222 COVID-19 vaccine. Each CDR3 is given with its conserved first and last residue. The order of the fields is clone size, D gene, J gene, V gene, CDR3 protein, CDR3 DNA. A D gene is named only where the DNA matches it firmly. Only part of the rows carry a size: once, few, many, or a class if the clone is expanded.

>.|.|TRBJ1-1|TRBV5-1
CASSLAGSNTEAFF
TGCGCCAGCAGCTTGGCAGGGTCGAACACTGAAGCTTTCTTT
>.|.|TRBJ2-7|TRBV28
CASSLRSVGGEQYF
TGTGCCAGCAGTTTAAGGAGTGTCGGGGGCGAGCAGTACTTC
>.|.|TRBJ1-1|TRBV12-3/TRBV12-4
CASSLVKNTEAFF
TGTGCCAGCAGTTTAGTCAAGAACACTGAAGCTTTCTTT
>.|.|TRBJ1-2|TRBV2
CASSENRRGYTF
TGTGCCAGCAGTGAAAACAGACGCGGCTACACCTTC
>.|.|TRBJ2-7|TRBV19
CASKGLSGEQYF
TGTGCCAGTAAGGGTTTATCGGGCGAGCAGTACTTC
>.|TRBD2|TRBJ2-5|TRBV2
CASTLPSGGDRSGETQYF
TGTGCCAGCACCCTTCCTAGCGGGGGAGACCGCTCGGGAGAGACCCAGTACTTC
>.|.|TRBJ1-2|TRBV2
CASSLKNYGYTF
TGTGCCAGCAGCCTAAAAAACTATGGCTACACCTTC
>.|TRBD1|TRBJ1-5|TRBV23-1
CASSQVEGTAMLNQPQHF
TGCGCCAGCAGTCAGGTAGAGGGGACAGCGATGCTCAATCAGCCCCAGCATTTT
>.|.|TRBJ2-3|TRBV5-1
CASSPQGIGADTQYF
TGCGCCAGCAGCCCCCAGGGGATAGGGGCAGATACGCAGTATTTT
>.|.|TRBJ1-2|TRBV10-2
CASSDKGVQGYTF
TGCGCCAGCAGTGATAAAGGGGTTCAGGGCTACACCTTC
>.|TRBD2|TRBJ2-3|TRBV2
CASIPGLAKGVGQYF
TGTGCCAGCATTCCGGGACTAGCGAAAGGTGTAGGGCAGTATTTT
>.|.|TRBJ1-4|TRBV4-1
CASSLPGGEKLFF
TGCGCCAGCAGCCTCCCTGGGGGTGAAAAACTGTTTTTT
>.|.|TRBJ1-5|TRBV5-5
CASSLAWGRNQPQHF
TGTGCCAGCAGCTTGGCCTGGGGGAGGAATCAGCCCCAGCATTTT
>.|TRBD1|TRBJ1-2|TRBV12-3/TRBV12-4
CATDRGYGYTF
TGTGCCACGGACAGGGGCTATGGCTACACCTTC
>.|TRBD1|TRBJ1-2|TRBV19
CASSISHLGTGVNGYTF
TGTGCCAGTAGTATCTCTCATCTGGGGACAGGGGTCAATGGCTACACCTTC
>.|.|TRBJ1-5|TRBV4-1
CASSQQTHQPQHF
TGCGCCAGCAGCCAACAAACCCATCAGCCCCAGCATTTT
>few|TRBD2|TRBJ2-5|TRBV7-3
CASSSSSGGGGETQYF
TGTGCCAGCAGCTCGTCTAGCGGGGGAGGTGGAGAGACCCAGTACTTC
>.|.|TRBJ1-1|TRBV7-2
CASSQGRAGTEAFF
TGTGCCAGCAGCCAAGGCAGGGCCGGCACTGAAGCTTTCTTT
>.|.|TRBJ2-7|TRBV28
CASSSATERTGYEQYF
TGTGCCAGCAGTTCCGCGACTGAGCGGACTGGCTACGAGCAGTACTTC
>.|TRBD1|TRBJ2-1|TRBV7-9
CASTRTGGFNEQFF
TGTGCCAGCACCCGGACAGGGGGCTTCAATGAGCAGTTCTTC
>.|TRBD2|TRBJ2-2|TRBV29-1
CSTTGGRDTGELFF
TGCAGCACCACGGGGGGTCGTGACACCGGGGAGCTGTTTTTT
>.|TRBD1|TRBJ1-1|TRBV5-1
CASSRTPGQMNTEAFF
TGCGCCAGCAGCCGAACCCCGGGACAGATGAACACTGAAGCTTTCTTT
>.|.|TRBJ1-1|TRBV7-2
CASSLVVRNTEAFF
TGTGCCAGCAGCTTAGTGGTTCGGAACACTGAAGCTTTCTTT
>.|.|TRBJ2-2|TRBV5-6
CASSLKNTGELFF
TGTGCCAGCAGCTTGAAGAACACCGGGGAGCTGTTTTTT
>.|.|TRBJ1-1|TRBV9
CASSVGGSLNTEAFF
TGTGCCAGCAGCGTAGGGGGTAGTCTGAACACTGAAGCTTTCTTT
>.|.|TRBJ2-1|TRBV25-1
CASSVRNEQFF
TGTGCCAGCAGTGTACGCAATGAGCAGTTCTTC
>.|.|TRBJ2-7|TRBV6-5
CASSYSPSLDSYEQYF
TGTGCCAGCAGTTACTCCCCTAGCCTTGACTCCTACGAGCAGTACTTC
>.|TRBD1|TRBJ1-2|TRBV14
CASSTRTGPDSGYTF
TGTGCCAGCAGCACCCGGACAGGGCCCGACTCCGGCTACACCTTC
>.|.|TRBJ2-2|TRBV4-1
CASSQVAGELFF
TGCGCCAGCAGCCAAGTTGCCGGGGAGCTGTTTTTT
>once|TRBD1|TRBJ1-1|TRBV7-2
CASSSRGRAVTEAFF
TGTGCCAGCAGCTCTAGGGGGCGGGCGGTCACTGAAGCTTTCTTT
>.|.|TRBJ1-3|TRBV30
CAWRLGSGNTIYF
TGTGCCTGGAGGTTGGGGTCTGGAAACACCATATATTTT
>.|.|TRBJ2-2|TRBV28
CASITLMANTGELFF
TGTGCCAGCATAACCCTGATGGCCAACACCGGGGAGCTGTTTTTT
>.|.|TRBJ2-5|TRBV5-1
CASSLSGAARVETQYF
TGCGCCAGCAGCTTGAGTGGGGCTGCTAGGGTAGAGACCCAGTACTTC
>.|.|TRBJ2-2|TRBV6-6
CASNPSFRAGELFF
TGTGCCAGCAACCCTAGCTTCAGGGCCGGGGAGCTGTTTTTT
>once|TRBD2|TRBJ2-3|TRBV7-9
CASSLMRGGRDTQYF
TGTGCCAGCAGCTTAATGCGGGGGGGCCGAGATACGCAGTATTTT
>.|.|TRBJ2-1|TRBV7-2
CASSPRRGASSYNEQFF
TGTGCCAGCAGCCCGAGGCGGGGTGCAAGCTCCTACAATGAGCAGTTCTTC
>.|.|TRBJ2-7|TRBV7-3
CASSSGPGYEQYF
TGTGCCAGCAGCTCAGGACCCGGCTACGAGCAGTACTTC
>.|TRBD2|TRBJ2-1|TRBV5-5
CASSPRLAGSYNEQFF
TGTGCCAGCAGCCCCAGACTAGCGGGGTCCTACAATGAGCAGTTCTTC
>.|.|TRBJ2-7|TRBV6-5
CASSSGRRGLHEQYF
TGTGCCAGCTCCTCGGGCAGGCGGGGCCTCCACGAGCAGTACTTC
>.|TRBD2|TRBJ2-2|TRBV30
CAGLAGGRNTGELFF
TGTGCCGGACTAGCGGGAGGGAGAAACACCGGGGAGCTGTTTTTT
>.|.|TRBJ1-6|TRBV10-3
CAISGIGDSPLHF
TGTGCCATCTCAGGGATAGGCGATTCACCCCTCCACTTT
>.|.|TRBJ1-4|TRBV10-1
CARHGGVREKLFF
TGCGCCAGGCACGGGGGGGTACGTGAAAAACTGTTTTTT
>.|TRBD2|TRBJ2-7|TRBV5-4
CASSLPGLAGAREQYF
TGTGCCAGCAGCCTACCCGGACTAGCGGGAGCTCGGGAGCAGTACTTC
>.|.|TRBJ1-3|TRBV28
CASSTPGRVGNTIYF
TGTGCCAGCAGTACCCCGGGCAGGGTTGGAAACACCATATATTTT
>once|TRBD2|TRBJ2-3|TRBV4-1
CASSQDLTSGGADTQYF
TGCGCCAGCAGCCAAGATTTAACTAGCGGGGGGGCAGATACGCAGTATTTT
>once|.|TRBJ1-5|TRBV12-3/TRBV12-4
CASTGARNQPQHF
TGTGCCAGCACCGGGGCACGCAATCAGCCCCAGCATTTT
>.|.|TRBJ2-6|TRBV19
CASSSRGLSGANVLTF
TGTGCCAGTAGTAGTCGGGGGCTCTCTGGGGCCAACGTCCTGACTTTC
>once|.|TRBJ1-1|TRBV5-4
CASSAINTEAFF
TGTGCCAGCAGCGCCATAAACACTGAAGCTTTCTTT
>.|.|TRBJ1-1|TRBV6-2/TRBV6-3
CASSYLGSTEAFF
TGTGCCAGCAGTTATCTAGGGAGCACTGAAGCTTTCTTT
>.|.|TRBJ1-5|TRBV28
CAIAGGGFGNQPQHF
TGTGCCATAGCAGGTGGAGGCTTTGGGAATCAGCCCCAGCATTTT
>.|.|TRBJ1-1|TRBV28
CASSLAVITEAFF
TGTGCCAGCAGTTTAGCCGTGATCACTGAAGCTTTCTTT
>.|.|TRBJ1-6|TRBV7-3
CASSLTGPLNNSPLHF
TGTGCCAGCAGCTTAACAGGGCCCCTCAATAATTCACCCCTCCACTTT
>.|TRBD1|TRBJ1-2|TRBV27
CASSSGQGVGYGYTF
TGTGCCAGCAGTTCGGGACAGGGGGTCGGCTATGGCTACACCTTC